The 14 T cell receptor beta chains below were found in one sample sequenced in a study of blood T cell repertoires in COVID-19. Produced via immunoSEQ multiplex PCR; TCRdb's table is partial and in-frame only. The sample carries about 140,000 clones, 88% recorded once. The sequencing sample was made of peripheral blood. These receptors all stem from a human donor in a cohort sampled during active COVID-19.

The CDR3 DNA is TGTGCCAGCAGCCTCGTCGGACTAGCGGGGGTCCAAGAGACCCAGTACTTC. Its protein is CASSLVGLAGVQETQYF. This chain uses TRBV3-1 (or the pseudogene TRBV3-2) with TRBJ2-5; 13 nucleotides line up with TRBD2. The CDR3 consists of 17 residues. CDR1 and CDR2 from the germline V gene are LGHDT and YNNKEL (reference sequence). J gave up 1 base and V 4 bases, and 6 bases lay outside the gene matches.

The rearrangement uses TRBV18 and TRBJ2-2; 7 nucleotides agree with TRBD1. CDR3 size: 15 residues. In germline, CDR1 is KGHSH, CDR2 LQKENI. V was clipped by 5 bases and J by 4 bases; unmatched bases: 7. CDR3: CASSTGQASTGELFF. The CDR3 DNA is TGTGCCAGCTCAACCGGACAGGCGAGCACCGGGGAGCTGTTTTTT.

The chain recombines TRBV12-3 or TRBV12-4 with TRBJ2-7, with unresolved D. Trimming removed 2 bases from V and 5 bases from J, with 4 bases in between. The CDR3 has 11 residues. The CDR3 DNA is TGTGCCAGCAGTTTAAGCCACGAGCAGTACTTC. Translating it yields CASSLSHEQYF.

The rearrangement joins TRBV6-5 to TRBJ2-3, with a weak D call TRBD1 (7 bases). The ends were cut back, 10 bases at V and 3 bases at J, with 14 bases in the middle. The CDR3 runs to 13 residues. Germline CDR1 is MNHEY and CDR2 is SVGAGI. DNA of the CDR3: TGTGCCATCACAGGGGCGGGAACAGATACGCAGTATTTT. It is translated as CAITGAGTDTQYF.

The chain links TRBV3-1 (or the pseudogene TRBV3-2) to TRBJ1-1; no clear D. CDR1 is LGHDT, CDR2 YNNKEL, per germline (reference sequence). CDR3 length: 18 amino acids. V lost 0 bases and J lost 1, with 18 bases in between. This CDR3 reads CASSQDNPGFLGNTEAFF. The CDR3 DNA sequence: TGTGCCAGCAGCCAAGATAACCCCGGGTTTCTAGGGAACACTGAAGCTTTCTTT.

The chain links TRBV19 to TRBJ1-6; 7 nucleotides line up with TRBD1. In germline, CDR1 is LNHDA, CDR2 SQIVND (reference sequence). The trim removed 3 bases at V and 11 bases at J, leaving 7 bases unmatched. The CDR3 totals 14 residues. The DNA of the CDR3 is TGTGCCAGTAGTATTGAGGGGGCGAGGGCACCCCTCCACTTT. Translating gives CASSIEGARAPLHF.

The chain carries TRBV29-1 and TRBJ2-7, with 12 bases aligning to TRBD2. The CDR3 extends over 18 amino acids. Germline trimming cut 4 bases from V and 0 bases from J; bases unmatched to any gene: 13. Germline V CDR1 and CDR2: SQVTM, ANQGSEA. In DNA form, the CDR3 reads TGCAGCGTTGGGACAGTGCGGACTAGCGGGGTTCCCTCCTACGAGCAGTACTTC. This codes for CSVGTVRTSGVPSYEQYF.

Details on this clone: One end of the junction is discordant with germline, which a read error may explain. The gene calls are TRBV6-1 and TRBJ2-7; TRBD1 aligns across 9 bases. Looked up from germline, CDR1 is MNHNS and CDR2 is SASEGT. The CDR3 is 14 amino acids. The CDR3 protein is CASSEAPRGDRVLF. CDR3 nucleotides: TGTGCCAGCAGTGAAGCTCCTCGTGGGGACAGGGTATTATTC.

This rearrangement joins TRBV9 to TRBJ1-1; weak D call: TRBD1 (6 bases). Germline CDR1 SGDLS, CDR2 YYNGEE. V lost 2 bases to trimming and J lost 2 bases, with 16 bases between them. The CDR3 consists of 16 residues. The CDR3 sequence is CASSVAPTGLNTEAFF. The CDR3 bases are TGTGCCAGCAGCGTTGCTCCGACAGGTCTTAACACTGAAGCTTTCTTT.

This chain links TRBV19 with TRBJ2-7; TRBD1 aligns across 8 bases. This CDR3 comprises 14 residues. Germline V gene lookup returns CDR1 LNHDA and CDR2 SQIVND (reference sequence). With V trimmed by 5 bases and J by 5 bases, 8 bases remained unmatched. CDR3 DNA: TGTGCCAGTAGTTTTGGACAGGGAGCCCACGAGCAGTACTTC. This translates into CASSFGQGAHEQYF.

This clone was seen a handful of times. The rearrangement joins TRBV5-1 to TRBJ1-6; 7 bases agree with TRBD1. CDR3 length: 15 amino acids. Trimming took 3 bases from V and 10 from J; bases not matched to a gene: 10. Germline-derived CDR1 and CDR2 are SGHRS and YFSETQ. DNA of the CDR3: TGCGCCAGCAGCTCCAAGGGGGCGGGAGGCTCACCCCTCCACTTT. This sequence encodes CASSSKGAGGSPLHF.

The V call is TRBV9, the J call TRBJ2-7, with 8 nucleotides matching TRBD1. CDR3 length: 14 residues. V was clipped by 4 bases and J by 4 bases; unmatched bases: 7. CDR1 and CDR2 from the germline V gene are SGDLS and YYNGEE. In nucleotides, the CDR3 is TGTGCCAGCAGCCTCGGACAGGGTTTGTACGAGCAGTACTTC. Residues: CASSLGQGLYEQYF.

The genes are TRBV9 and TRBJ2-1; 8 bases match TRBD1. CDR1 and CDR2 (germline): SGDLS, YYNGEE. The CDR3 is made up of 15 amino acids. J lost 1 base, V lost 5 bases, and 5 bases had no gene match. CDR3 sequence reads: CASSLQGVSYNEQFF. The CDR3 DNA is TGTGCCAGCAGTTTACAGGGGGTGTCCTACAATGAGCAGTTCTTC.

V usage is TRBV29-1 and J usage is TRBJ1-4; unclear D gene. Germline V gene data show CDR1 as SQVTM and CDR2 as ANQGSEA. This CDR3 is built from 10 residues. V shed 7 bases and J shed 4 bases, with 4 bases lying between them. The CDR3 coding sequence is TGCAGCGCCTTTAATGAAAAACTGTTTTTT. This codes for CSAFNEKLFF. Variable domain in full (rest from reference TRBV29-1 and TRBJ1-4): SAVISQKPSRDICQRGTSLTIQCQVDSQVTMMFWYRQQPGQSLTLIATANQGSEATYESGFVIDKFPISRPNLTFSTLTVSNMSPEDSSIYLCSAFNEKLFFGSGTQLSVL.